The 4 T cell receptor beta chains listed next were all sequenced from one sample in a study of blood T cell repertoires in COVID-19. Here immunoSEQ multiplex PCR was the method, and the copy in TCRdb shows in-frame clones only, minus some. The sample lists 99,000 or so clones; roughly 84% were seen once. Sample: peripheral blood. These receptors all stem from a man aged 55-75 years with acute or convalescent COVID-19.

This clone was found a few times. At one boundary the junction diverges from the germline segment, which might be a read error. The CDR3 protein is CASSSSVGSMNTGELFF. CDR3 bases: TGTGCTAGCAGCTCTTCTGTGGGCAGCATGAACACCGGGGAGCTGTTTTTT. The V gene is TRBV7-7, the J gene TRBJ2-2; no clear D. The germline V gene encodes CDR1 SSHAT and CDR2 FNYEAQ (reference sequence). CDR3 length: 17 residues.

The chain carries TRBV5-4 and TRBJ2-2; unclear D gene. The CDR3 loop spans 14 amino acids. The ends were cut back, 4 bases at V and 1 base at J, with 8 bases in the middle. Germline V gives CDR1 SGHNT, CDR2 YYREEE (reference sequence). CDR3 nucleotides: TGTGCCAGCAGCCCAAACTTGAACACCGGGGAGCTGTTTTTT. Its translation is CASSPNLNTGELFF.

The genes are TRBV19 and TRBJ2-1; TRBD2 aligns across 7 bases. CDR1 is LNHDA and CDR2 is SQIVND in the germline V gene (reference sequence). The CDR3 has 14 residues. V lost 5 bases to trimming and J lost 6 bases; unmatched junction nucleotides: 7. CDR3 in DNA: TGTGCCAGTAGTTGGGGTACGGGGGGCAATGAGCAGTTCTTC. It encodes CASSWGTGGNEQFF.

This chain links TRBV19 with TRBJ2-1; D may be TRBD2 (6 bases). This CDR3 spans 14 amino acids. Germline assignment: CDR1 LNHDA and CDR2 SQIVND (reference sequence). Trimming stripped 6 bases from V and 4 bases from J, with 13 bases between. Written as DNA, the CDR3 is TGTGCCAGTAGAGGGGCTAGCGTTTACAATGAGCAGTTCTTC. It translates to CASRGASVYNEQFF. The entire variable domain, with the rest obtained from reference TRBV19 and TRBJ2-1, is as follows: DGGITQSPKYLFRKEGQNVTLSCEQNLNHDAMYWYRQDPGQGLRLIYYSQIVNDFQKGDIAEGYSVSREKKESFPLTVTSAQKNPTAFYLCASRGASVYNEQFFGPGTRLTVL.